Here is one T cell receptor (beta chain) with its context. The germline gives CDR1 SQVTM, CDR2 ANQGSEA. This CDR3 is built from 13 residues. After removal of 7 bases from V and 7 bases from J, the junction contained 12 bases not matched to a gene. The record originates from a study of blood T cell repertoires in COVID-19. In the study overall: Acute and convalescent COVID-19 samples came from the United States, Italy and Spain.

Authors' processing steps: Amplification of reference gene primers provided the estimated nucleated cell counts. Here immunoSEQ multiplex PCR was the method, and the copy in TCRdb shows in-frame clones only, minus some. V and J calls and clone size come straight from that table; D and trimming were deduced from the DNA. The repertoire holds approximately 200,000 clones, with 70% to 80% as singletons. The receptor's source is a woman aged 45-60 years with acute or convalescent COVID-19. The chain combines TRBV29-1 with TRBJ1-2; 7 nucleotides agree with TRBD1. The sequenced sample consisted of peripheral blood. DNA of the CDR3: TGCAGCGCACACGGAGAGGGGGCGCGTGGCTACACCTTC. This gives the protein CSAHGEGARGYTF. Full variable domain (rest looked up from reference TRBV29-1 and TRBJ1-2): SAVISQKPSRDICQRGTSLTIQCQVDSQVTMMFWYRQQPGQSLTLIATANQGSEATYESGFVIDKFPISRPNLTFSTLTVSNMSPEDSSIYLCSAHGEGARGYTFGSGTRLTVV.